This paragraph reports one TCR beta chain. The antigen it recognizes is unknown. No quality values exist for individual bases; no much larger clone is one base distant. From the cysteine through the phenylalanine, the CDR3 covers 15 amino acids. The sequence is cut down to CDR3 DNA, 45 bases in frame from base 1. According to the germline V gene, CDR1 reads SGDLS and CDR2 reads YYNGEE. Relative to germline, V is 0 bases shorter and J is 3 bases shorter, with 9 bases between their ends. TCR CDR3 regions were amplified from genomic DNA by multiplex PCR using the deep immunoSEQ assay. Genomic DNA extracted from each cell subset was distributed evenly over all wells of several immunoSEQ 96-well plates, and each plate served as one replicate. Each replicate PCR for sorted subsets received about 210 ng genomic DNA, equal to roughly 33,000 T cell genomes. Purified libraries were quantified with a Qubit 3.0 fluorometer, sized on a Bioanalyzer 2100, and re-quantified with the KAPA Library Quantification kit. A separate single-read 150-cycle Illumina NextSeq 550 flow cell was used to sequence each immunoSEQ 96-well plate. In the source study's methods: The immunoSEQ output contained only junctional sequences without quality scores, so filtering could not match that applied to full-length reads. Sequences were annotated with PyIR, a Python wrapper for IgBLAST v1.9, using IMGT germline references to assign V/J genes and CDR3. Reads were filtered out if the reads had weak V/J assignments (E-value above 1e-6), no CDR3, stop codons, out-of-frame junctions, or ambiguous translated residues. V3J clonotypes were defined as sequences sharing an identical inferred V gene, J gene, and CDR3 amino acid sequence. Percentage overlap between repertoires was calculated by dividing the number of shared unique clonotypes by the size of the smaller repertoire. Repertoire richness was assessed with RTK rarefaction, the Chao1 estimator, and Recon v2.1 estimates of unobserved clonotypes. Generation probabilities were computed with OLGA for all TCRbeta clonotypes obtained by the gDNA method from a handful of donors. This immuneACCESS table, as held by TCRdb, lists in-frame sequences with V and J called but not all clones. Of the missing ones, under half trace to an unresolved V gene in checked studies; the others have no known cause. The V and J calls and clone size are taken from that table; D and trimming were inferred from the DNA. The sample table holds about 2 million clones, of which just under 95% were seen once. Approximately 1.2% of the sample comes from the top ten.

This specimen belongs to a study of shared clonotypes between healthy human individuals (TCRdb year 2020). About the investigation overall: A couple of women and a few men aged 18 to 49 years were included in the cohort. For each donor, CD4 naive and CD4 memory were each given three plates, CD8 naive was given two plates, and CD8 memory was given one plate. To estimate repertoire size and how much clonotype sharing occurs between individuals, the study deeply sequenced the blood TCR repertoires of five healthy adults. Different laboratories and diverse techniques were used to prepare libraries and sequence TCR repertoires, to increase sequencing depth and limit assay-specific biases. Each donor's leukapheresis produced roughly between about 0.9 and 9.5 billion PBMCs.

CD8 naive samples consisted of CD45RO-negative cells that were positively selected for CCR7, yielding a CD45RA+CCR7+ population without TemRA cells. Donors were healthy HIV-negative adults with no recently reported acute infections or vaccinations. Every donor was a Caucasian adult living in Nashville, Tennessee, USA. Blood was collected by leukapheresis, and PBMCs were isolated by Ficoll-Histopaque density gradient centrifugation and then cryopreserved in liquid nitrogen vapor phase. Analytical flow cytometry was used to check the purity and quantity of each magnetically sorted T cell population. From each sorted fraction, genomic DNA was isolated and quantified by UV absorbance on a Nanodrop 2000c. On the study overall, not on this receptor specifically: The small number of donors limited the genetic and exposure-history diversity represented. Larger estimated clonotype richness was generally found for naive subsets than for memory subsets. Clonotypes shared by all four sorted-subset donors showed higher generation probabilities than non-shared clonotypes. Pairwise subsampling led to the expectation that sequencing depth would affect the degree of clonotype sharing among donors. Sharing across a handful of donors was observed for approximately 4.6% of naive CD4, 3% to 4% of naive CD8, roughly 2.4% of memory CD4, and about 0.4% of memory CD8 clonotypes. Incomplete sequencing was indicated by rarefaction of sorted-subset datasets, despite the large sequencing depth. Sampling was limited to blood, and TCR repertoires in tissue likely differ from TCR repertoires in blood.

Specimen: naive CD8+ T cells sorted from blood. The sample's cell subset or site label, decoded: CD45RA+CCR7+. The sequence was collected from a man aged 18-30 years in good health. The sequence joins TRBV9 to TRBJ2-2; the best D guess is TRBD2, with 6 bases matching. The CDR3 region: CASSVDGSYTGELFF. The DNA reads TGTGCCAGCAGCGTAGACGGGAGCTACACCGGGGAGCTGTTTTTT.